This T cell receptor (beta chain) was identified during a study of long-term antiretroviral therapy in people with HIV. The CDR3 extends over 13 amino acids. The germline V gene encodes CDR1 SGHRS and CDR2 YFSETQ. The junction had 7 bases not matched to a gene; V was cut back by 4 bases and J by 8 bases. Sequencing relied on immunoSEQ assay v3.0, run at survey level. Method: immunoSEQ multiplex PCR; TCRdb's copy keeps in-frame clones and lacks some. The sample lists approximately 30,000 clones; roughly 77% were seen once. Points on this clone: In the same sample, other DNA sequences code for this CDR3.

The receptor comes from a man aged 18-30 years with HIV. Here the sequenced sample was unsorted PBMCs, taken 1.9 years after starting antiretroviral therapy. The chain links TRBV5-1 to TRBJ1-2, with 8 bases aligning to TRBD1. The CDR3 region is CASSPGQGEGYTF. The CDR3 DNA is TGCGCCAGCAGCCCCGGACAGGGCGAAGGCTACACCTTC. Combining the CDR3 with reference TRBV5-1 and TRBJ1-2 gives the whole variable domain KAGVTQTPRYLIKTRGQQVTLSCSPISGHRSVSWYQQTPGQGLQFLFEYFSETQRNKGNFPGRFSGRQFSNSRSEMNVSTLELGDSALYLCASSPGQGEGYTFGSGTRLTVV.